The present T cell receptor beta chain was sequenced within a study of blood T cell repertoires in COVID-19. Whole-study context: The United States, Italy and Spain were the sources of the acute and convalescent COVID-19 samples. T cells, B-cell-depleted T cells, or PBMCs supplied cDNA or gDNA.

The germline V gene encodes CDR1 SGHDT and CDR2 YYEEEE. CDR3 length: 16 amino acids. V trimming: 4 bases; J trimming: 3 bases; junction bases outside the gene matches: 10. Original data processing: Cell counts per sample came from amplifying reference gene primers. TCRdb's copy holds only in-frame clones and misses some; the assay was immunoSEQ multiplex PCR. V, J and clone size derive from that table, while D and trimming were established from the DNA sequence. This repertoire shows about 160,000 clones, roughly 90% found once; its top ten account for approximately 5%. The TCR was taken from a man aged 25 to 40 with COVID-19, enrolled during active disease. The rearrangement joins TRBV5-6 to TRBJ1-1; 9 bases agree with TRBD1. Sequenced input: peripheral blood. The CDR3 DNA reads as TGTGCCAGCAGCAAAGGACAGGGGATTTTGGACACTGAAGCTTTCTTT. Protein product: CASSKGQGILDTEAFF.